This is a list of T cell receptor beta chains from one sample in a study of graft-versus-host responses after intestinal transplantation. Produced via immunoSEQ multiplex PCR; TCRdb's table is partial and in-frame only. This sample carries around 92,000 clones, around 86% of them seen once, and the ten largest clones take 1.4% to 1.5%. The source was PBMCs, collected 255 days after intestinal transplant. These receptors were collected from a human patient who received an intestinal transplant, so some T cells may come from the graft donor. Each CDR3 is given with its conserved first and last residue. Each record gives: clone size, J gene, D gene, V gene, CDR3 protein, CDR3 DNA. The D gene is left open where the match is weak. Not every row has a clone size; where given, it reads once, few, many or a size class.

size: -
J: TRBJ1-2
D: -
V: TRBV6-6
CDR3: CASTPRGLDGYTF
DNA: TGTGCCAGCACCCCTCGGGGGCTGGATGGCTACACCTTC

size: -
J: TRBJ2-3
D: -
V: TRBV10-3
CDR3: CAISGGTDTQYF
DNA: TGTGCCATCAGTGGGGGCACAGATACGCAGTATTTT

size: -
J: TRBJ1-3
D: -
V: TRBV19
CDR3: CASSIIRATETGNTIYF
DNA: TGTGCCAGTAGTATCATTAGGGCGACAGAAACTGGAAACACCATATATTTT

size: -
J: TRBJ2-1
D: TRBD2
V: TRBV2
CDR3: CASSAGGPSYNEQFF
DNA: TGTGCCAGCAGTGCGGGGGGACCTTCCTACAATGAGCAGTTCTTC

size: -
J: TRBJ2-2
D: -
V: TRBV30
CDR3: CACDSSNTGELFF
DNA: TGTGCCTGCGACAGCTCGAACACCGGGGAGCTGTTTTTT

size: -
J: TRBJ1-5
D: -
V: TRBV6-5
CDR3: CASSYSTSGNQPQHF
DNA: TGTGCCAGCAGTTACTCGACGTCCGGTAATCAGCCCCAGCATTTT

size: -
J: TRBJ2-5
D: TRBD2
V: TRBV6-5
CDR3: CASRPFWEGQETQYF
DNA: TGTGCCAGCAGGCCCTTCTGGGAGGGCCAAGAGACCCAGTACTTC

size: -
J: TRBJ2-1
D: TRBD2
V: TRBV6-6
CDR3: CASSYWGSGSNEQFF
DNA: TGTGCCAGCAGTTACTGGGGTAGCGGGAGCAATGAGCAGTTCTTC

size: -
J: TRBJ2-5
D: -
V: TRBV20-1
CDR3: CSAGGMTQYF
DNA: TGCAGTGCTGGAGGAATGACCCAGTACTTC

size: -
J: TRBJ2-1
D: TRBD2
V: TRBV11-2
CDR3: CASSLVGTTDNEQFF
DNA: TGTGCCAGCAGCTTAGTAGGGACTACAGACAATGAGCAGTTCTTC

size: -
J: TRBJ2-7
D: -
V: TRBV6-5
CDR3: CASSYSTPSSYEQYF
DNA: TGTGCCAGCAGTTACTCGACACCGAGCTCCTACGAGCAGTACTTC

size: -
J: TRBJ2-1
D: TRBD2
V: TRBV9
CDR3: CASSVEGELAGEYNEQFF
DNA: TGTGCCAGCAGCGTAGAGGGTGAACTAGCGGGGGAATACAATGAGCAGTTCTTC

size: -
J: TRBJ1-6
D: TRBD1
V: TRBV15
CDR3: CATRDRESPRLNSPLHF
DNA: TGTGCCACCAGGGACAGGGAGTCCCCTCGGCTTAATTCACCCCTCCACTTT

size: once
J: TRBJ1-6
D: -
V: TRBV30
CDR3: CAWDVGGNSPLHF
DNA: TGTGCCTGGGATGTGGGGGGTAATTCACCCCTCCACTTT

size: -
J: TRBJ1-1
D: -
V: TRBV5-1
CDR3: CASSLEGPTEAFF
DNA: TGCGCCAGCAGCTTGGAGGGACCCACTGAAGCTTTCTTT

size: -
J: TRBJ2-5
D: -
V: TRBV7-9
CDR3: CASSLAGNQETQYF
DNA: TGTGCCAGCAGCTTGGCGGGGAACCAAGAGACCCAGTACTTC

size: -
J: TRBJ2-3
D: TRBD2
V: TRBV9
CDR3: CASSDRLAGVDTQYF
DNA: TGTGCCAGCAGCGACCGACTAGCGGGAGTGGATACGCAGTATTTT

size: few
J: TRBJ2-2
D: -
V: TRBV12-2
CDR3: CASRLEGATGELFF
DNA: TGTGCAAGTCGCTTAGAGGGGGCCACCGGGGAGCTGTTTTTT

size: few
J: TRBJ1-2
D: -
V: TRBV5-1
CDR3: CASKEGSNYGYTF
DNA: TGCGCCAGCAAGGAGGGTTCTAACTATGGCTACACCTTC

size: -
J: TRBJ2-3
D: TRBD1
V: TRBV9
CDR3: CASTPGQGGTTDTQYF
DNA: TGTGCCAGCACCCCGGGACAAGGGGGCACCACAGATACGCAGTATTTT

size: -
J: TRBJ2-2
D: -
V: TRBV5-4
CDR3: CASSLGGGELFF
DNA: TGTGCCAGCAGCTTGGGAGGCGGGGAGCTGTTTTTT

size: -
J: TRBJ2-2
D: -
V: TRBV5-8
CDR3: CASSLKVERTGELFF
DNA: TGTGCCAGCAGCCTCAAGGTCGAGCGGACCGGGGAGCTGTTTTTT

size: -
J: TRBJ1-5
D: -
V: TRBV27
CDR3: CASRQGRNQPQHF
DNA: TGTGCCAGCAGGCAGGGGCGCAATCAGCCCCAGCATTTT

size: -
J: TRBJ1-4
D: TRBD1
V: TRBV7-8
CDR3: CASSSRQGKLFF
DNA: TGTGCCAGCAGCTCTAGACAGGGGAAACTGTTTTTT

size: -
J: TRBJ2-1
D: TRBD1
V: TRBV4-2
CDR3: CASSQRTGGLGYNEQFF
DNA: TGTGCCAGCAGCCAACGTACAGGGGGCTTAGGCTACAATGAGCAGTTCTTC

size: once
J: TRBJ1-5
D: -
V: TRBV6-1
CDR3: CASMGLRGGNQPQHF
DNA: TGTGCCAGCATGGGTCTCAGGGGAGGCAATCAGCCCCAGCATTTT

size: once
J: TRBJ1-1
D: -
V: TRBV4-1
CDR3: CASSRNSAGNTEAFF
DNA: TGCGCCAGCAGCCGAAACAGTGCCGGGAACACTGAAGCTTTCTTT

size: -
J: TRBJ2-7
D: -
V: TRBV11-1
CDR3: CASSYYRDGGEQYF
DNA: TGTGCCAGCAGCTACTACAGGGACGGGGGCGAGCAGTACTTC

size: -
J: TRBJ2-3
D: TRBD2
V: TRBV7-3
CDR3: CASSPVGAGGPKDTQYF
DNA: TGTGCCAGCAGCCCCGTGGGGGCGGGGGGGCCGAAAGATACGCAGTATTTT